This T cell receptor beta chain is drawn from a study of control samples from healthy donors and cancer patients (dated by TCRdb to the early 2020s). Note on this clone: Its antigen specificity is not known. Base quality data are lacking; no much larger clone is found one base away.

The library was generated by the immunoSEQ multiplex PCR assay. TCRdb carries this immuneACCESS record with in-frame sequences only. Its versions omit some clonotypes, under half of them owing to an unresolved V gene in the studies checked, with the rest unexplained. In this sample the table shows about 140,000 clones, approximately 92% of which occur a single time. In total, the top ten clones hold 3% to 3.5% of the sample. Spanning cysteine to phenylalanine, the CDR3 consists of 13 amino acids. Here the CDR3 DNA is all that survives: 39 bases in frame from base 1. V is cut by 6 bases and J by 2 bases, and the space between the germline ends is 10 bases.

The TCR sequence derives from a young man in good health. The sequence links TRBV12-3 or TRBV12-4 to TRBJ1-1, with the identity of the D gene unclear. Sequences were obtained from blood. The DNA sequence is TGTGCCAGCAGCCGCACACCAAACACTGAAGCTTTCTTT. Its translation reads: CASSRTPNTEAFF.